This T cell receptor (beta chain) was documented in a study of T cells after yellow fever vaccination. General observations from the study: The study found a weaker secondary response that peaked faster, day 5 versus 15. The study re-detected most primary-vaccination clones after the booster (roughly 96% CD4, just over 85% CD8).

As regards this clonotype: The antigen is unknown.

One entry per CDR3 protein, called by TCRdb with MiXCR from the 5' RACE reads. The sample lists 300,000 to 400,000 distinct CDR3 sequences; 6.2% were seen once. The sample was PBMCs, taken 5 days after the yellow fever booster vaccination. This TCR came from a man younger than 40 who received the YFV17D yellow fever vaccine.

The CDR3 nucleotides read TGCAGTGCTAGAGCCCTCGGACTAGCTGGTGAGCAGTACTTC. Its translation: CSARALGLAGEQYF. The gene calls are TRBV20-1 and TRBJ2-7, with 8 bases identical to TRBD2. The CDR3 is made up of 14 amino acids. V was clipped by 1 base and J by 7 bases; unmatched bases: 9. CDR1 is DFQATT, CDR2 SNEGSKA, per germline (reference sequence).